These 17 T cell receptor beta chains came from one sample sequenced in a study of cytomegalovirus exposure and HLA in healthy donors. With 60 Vbeta and 13 Jbeta primers, the PCR was carried out. The data were produced by immunoSEQ multiplex PCR, yet TCRdb's version contains in-frame clones alone and is incomplete. The sample yields some 110,000 clones, more than 60% seen once. The sample consisted of PBMCs. The receptors stem from a woman in her fifties or sixties in good health and CMV-seropositive.

The J gene is TRBJ2-5, the V gene TRBV5-1; 11 bases align to TRBD1. CDR3 length equals 18 residues. The trim removed 1 base at V and 1 base at J, leaving 9 bases unmatched. In germline, CDR1 is SGHRS, CDR2 YFSETQ. The CDR3 loop reads CASSLLGQGAPSQETQYF. In DNA, the CDR3 is TGCGCCAGCAGCTTGCTTGGACAGGGGGCGCCGAGCCAAGAGACCCAGTACTTC.

The rearrangement links TRBV5-1 to TRBJ2-1; 9 positions match TRBD2. Trimming at V came to 3 bases and at J to 8 bases, leaving 9 bases not matched to a gene. This CDR3 is 15 amino acids long. Germline V gene data show CDR1 as SGHRS and CDR2 as YFSETQ. Here the CDR3 DNA reads TGCGCCAGCAGCTGGGGCGGGGGGGCCGCCGATGAGCAGTTCTTC. Protein sequence: CASSWGGGAADEQFF.

This chain connects TRBV7-8 to TRBJ2-5, with 7 bases that match TRBD1. The V gene's germline CDR1 is SGHVS and CDR2 FQNEAQ. The CDR3 runs to 16 residues. The trim removed 5 bases at V and 2 bases at J, leaving 11 bases unmatched. The CDR3: CASSGSSGQLQETQYF. Written as DNA, the CDR3 is TGTGCCAGCAGCGGATCTTCGGGACAGCTTCAAGAGACCCAGTACTTC.

The chain links TRBV20-1 to TRBJ1-1; D is perhaps TRBD1 (6 bases). The germline gives CDR1 DFQATT, CDR2 SNEGSKA (reference sequence). This CDR3 is built from 11 residues. In DNA, the CDR3 is TGCAGGGGACAATTGGGCACTGAAGCTTTCTTT. It translates to CRGQLGTEAFF.

The gene calls are TRBV5-1 and TRBJ2-5; 10 bases fit TRBD2. V was pared by 4 bases and J by 4 bases, with 4 bases of the junction left unmatched. CDR3 length equals 14 residues. Germline-derived CDR1 and CDR2 are SGHRS and YFSETQ. The CDR3 loop reads CASSLTSGAETQYF. The CDR3, as DNA: TGCGCCAGCAGCCTCACTAGCGGGGCAGAGACCCAGTACTTC. The whole variable domain, remainder taken from reference TRBV5-1 and TRBJ2-5, is KAGVTQTPRYLIKTRGQQVTLSCSPISGHRSVSWYQQTPGQGLQFLFEYFSETQRNKGNFPGRFSGRQFSNSRSEMNVSTLELGDSALYLCASSLTSGAETQYFGPGTRLLVL.

The chain uses TRBV10-3 and TRBJ2-7; 7 bases are a match to TRBD2. Looked up from germline, CDR1 is ENHRY and CDR2 is SYGVKD. Trimming at V came to 4 bases and at J to 0 bases, leaving 3 bases not matched to a gene. The CDR3 covers 14 residues. The chain's CDR3 is CAISVSGASYEQYF. DNA of the CDR3: TGTGCCATCAGTGTCAGCGGGGCCTCCTACGAGCAGTACTTC.

The chain uses TRBV13 and TRBJ1-2, with TRBD1 identical over 8 bases. The CDR3 is 15 amino acids. The trim removed 3 bases at V and 3 bases at J, leaving 6 bases unmatched. Germline loops: CDR1 PRHDT, CDR2 FYEKMQ (reference sequence). The CDR3 sequence is CASSLGDRIHYGYTF. For the CDR3, the DNA is TGTGCCAGCAGCTTGGGGGACAGGATACACTATGGCTACACCTTC.

This chain connects TRBV6-1 to TRBJ2-7; tentative D call: TRBD2 (5 bases). Trimming took off 7 bases at V and 2 bases at J, with 15 bases between the two ends. Germline loops: CDR1 MNHNS, CDR2 SASEGT. The CDR3 length is 14 residues. The CDR3, as DNA: TGTGCCAGCAACCCTCTGGGCGGGCCCTACGAGCAGTACTTC. The encoded protein is CASNPLGGPYEQYF.

This clone has more than one count but fewer than ten. The DNA for the CDR3 is TGTGCCAGCAGCTTGGACAGGGGGCTACGGAATCAGCCCCAGCATTTT. It encodes CASSLDRGLRNQPQHF. This rearrangement joins TRBV5-6 to TRBJ1-5; 9 bases fit TRBD1. Germline V gives CDR1 SGHDT, CDR2 YYEEEE. Trimming took 0 bases from V and 4 from J; bases not matched to a gene: 5. The CDR3 consists of 16 residues. The complete variable domain, with remaining parts taken from reference TRBV5-6 and TRBJ1-5, reads DAGVTQSPTHLIKTRGQQVTLRCSPKSGHDTVSWYQQALGQGPQFIFQYYEEEERQRGNFPDRFSGHQFPNYSSELNVNALLLGDSALYLCASSLDRGLRNQPQHFGDGTRLSIL.

The chain uses TRBV6-6 and TRBJ2-7; perhaps TRBD1 as D (5 bases). Germline CDR1 is MNHNY and CDR2 is SVGAGI (reference sequence). Trimming removed 0 bases at V and 1 base at J, with 7 bases between. This CDR3 is 14 amino acids long. CDR3 DNA sequence: TGTGCCAGCAGTTACTCGAGACAGTCCTACGAGCAGTACTTC. Translation gives CASSYSRQSYEQYF.

The rearrangement joins TRBV5-1 to TRBJ2-7; tentatively, D is TRBD2 (6 bases). CDR1 is SGHRS, CDR2 YFSETQ, per germline. The CDR3 has 14 amino acids. V was clipped by 2 bases and J by 0 bases, with 9 bases between them. The chain's CDR3 is CASSFTGGSYEQYF. For the CDR3, the DNA is TGCGCCAGCAGCTTTACCGGGGGCTCCTACGAGCAGTACTTC.

As DNA, the CDR3 is TGTGCCAGCAGGACACCCGGGACAGGGGTGGAAGCTTTCTTT. Translating gives CASRTPGTGVEAFF. This rearrangement joins TRBV2 to TRBJ1-1, with 10 nucleotides matching TRBD1. Germline lookup yields CDR1 SNHLY and CDR2 FYNNEI. This CDR3 comprises 14 residues. After removal of 6 bases from V and 8 bases from J, the junction contained 9 bases not matched to a gene.

The table lists this clone with a few counts. This chain connects TRBV4-3 to TRBJ2-2; 10 bases are a match to TRBD2. This CDR3 is built from 19 residues. The germline V gene has CDR1 LGHNA and CDR2 YSLEER. V shed 1 base and J 0 bases; nucleotides not matched to a gene: 8. CDR3 amino acids: CASSQGAAGGYSNTGELFF. In nucleotides, the CDR3 is TGCGCCAGCAGCCAAGGGGCAGCGGGGGGGTACTCGAACACCGGGGAGCTGTTTTTT.

The chain is built from TRBV13 and TRBJ2-7; D might be TRBD1 (6 bases). This CDR3 has 12 amino acids. V was pared by 5 bases and J by 4 bases, with 9 bases between. In germline, CDR1 is PRHDT, CDR2 FYEKMQ (reference sequence). CDR3 in DNA: TGTGCCAGCAGCGCGGACAGATACGAGCAGTACTTC. It encodes CASSADRYEQYF. The full variable domain, with the rest looked up from reference TRBV13 and TRBJ2-7, is AAGVIQSPRHLIKEKRETATLKCYPIPRHDTVYWYQQGPGQDPQFLISFYEKMQSDKGSIPDRFSAQQFSDYHSELNMSSLELGDSALYFCASSADRYEQYFGPGTRLTVT.

J is TRBJ1-3 and V is TRBV6-1; D ambiguous. V gave up 6 bases and J gave up 4 bases, with 10 bases separating them. The CDR3 extends over 13 amino acids. Germline V gene data show CDR1 as MNHNS and CDR2 as SASEGT. The CDR3 DNA reads TGTGCCAGCAGGATGGGAGCGGGAAACACCATATATTTT. It encodes CASRMGAGNTIYF.

On this clone itself: Other nucleotide sequences in the sample specify the same CDR3. J is TRBJ1-4 and V is TRBV5-1; 9 nucleotides agree with TRBD1. Per germline, CDR1 SGHRS and CDR2 YFSETQ. The CDR3 extends over 14 amino acids. The junction had 3 bases not matched to a gene; V was cut back by 4 bases and J by 5 bases. CDR3 protein: CASSTGQGNEKLFF. CDR3 in DNA: TGCGCCAGCAGCACTGGACAGGGGAATGAAAAACTGTTTTTT.

This clone was seen once. The chain joins TRBV6-1 to TRBJ1-3; D ambiguous. CDR3 length equals 14 residues. V lost 4 bases and J lost 0, with 7 bases in between. Germline V CDR1 and CDR2: MNHNS, SASEGT. In DNA form, the CDR3 reads TGTGCCAGCAGTGCCTTGTTCTCTGGAAACACCATATATTTT. It encodes CASSALFSGNTIYF.